This TCR beta chain was identified in a study of OX40 agonist ivuxolimab in advanced cancers. Study at large: The mean age was approximately 60 years, ranging from 23 to 79, with about four fifths of participants male.

Profiling relied on immunoSEQ multiplex PCR, and the TCRdb table lists in-frame clones only, not all of them. Here the sample spans around 80,000 clones, approximately 89% being singletons. This CDR3 has 15 amino acids. V was shortened by 7 bases and J by 6 bases, with 20 bases between the two germline ends. The germline CDR1 and CDR2 sequences are MNHEY and SVGAGI. If patients had autoimmune disease history or systemic immunosuppression, they were excluded. The sequence derives from an adult with an advanced solid tumor such as melanoma, head and neck, liver or kidney cancer. The sample here was CD4+ or CD8+ T cells sorted from blood, taken in a trial of the OX40 agonist ivuxolimab. The chain carries TRBV6-5 and TRBJ2-3; maybe TRBD1 (5 bases). The CDR3 coding sequence is TGTGCCAGCACCCCGGACATCGTTGTTTCGGATACGCAGTATTTT. Amino acid sequence: CASTPDIVVSDTQYF.